Listed below are T cell receptor beta chains from one sample, sequenced in a study of regulatory dendritic cells for organ transplantation. Assay: immunoSEQ multiplex PCR; the TCRdb copy retains only in-frame clones and omits some. Of roughly 8,500 clones in the sample, over 60% are singletons; the top ten hold less than 4%. Antigens for these TCRs are unknown. The sequenced material came from memory CD4+ T cells from blood cultured with dendritic cells. The receptors originated from a human donor in good health. Each CDR3 is given with its conserved first and last residue. A D gene is named only where the DNA matches it firmly. Clone size, where shown, is once, few, many, or a class for clones that have expanded.

DNA,CDR3,size,D,V,J
TGTGCCAGCAGCCCAAATCCGACAGGGGGCCAGGACATTCAGTACTTC,CASSPNPTGGQDIQYF,NA,TRBD1,TRBV5-4,TRBJ2-4
TGTGCCAGCAGCCCCCCAGGGGTAGAGACCCAGTACTTC,CASSPPGVETQYF,NA,NA,TRBV9,TRBJ2-5
TGTGCCACCAGCAGAGATTTTCTAGGATCGGATACGCAGTATTTT,CATSRDFLGSDTQYF,NA,NA,TRBV15,TRBJ2-3
TGTGCCAGCAGCAATAATTCACCCCTCCACTTT,CASSNNSPLHF,NA,NA,TRBV6-4,TRBJ1-6
TGTGCCAGCAGCTTAGATCGGAGGGGGGGGAGTTCACCCCTCCACTTT,CASSLDRRGGSSPLHF,NA,NA,TRBV11-3,TRBJ1-6
TGCGCCAGCACCGCTAGCGGGGGAACAGATACGCAGTATTTT,CASTASGGTDTQYF,NA,TRBD2,TRBV10-2,TRBJ2-3
TGTGCCAGCAGCAACACCGGGACAGGAAATCAGCCCCAGCATTTT,CASSNTGTGNQPQHF,NA,TRBD1,TRBV2,TRBJ1-5
TGTGCCAGCAGGCGACAGGGGGGCAATCAGCCCCAGCATTTT,CASRRQGGNQPQHF,few,TRBD1,TRBV6-1,TRBJ1-5
TGTGCCAGCATTTCGTCAGGCTCTCAAGCTTTCTTT,CASISSGSQAFF,once,NA,TRBV6-1,TRBJ1-1
TGCAGCGCTCCGGGTGCGGGCGGGGAGACCCAGTACTTC,CSAPGAGGETQYF,NA,NA,TRBV29-1,TRBJ2-5
TGTGCCAGCAGCCCTTTCTGGGGCAGGGGCGATAATTCACCCCTCCACTTT,CASSPFWGRGDNSPLHF,NA,NA,TRBV4-2,TRBJ1-6
TGTGCCAGTAGTAAACAGGGGGCTGGTGAGCAGTTCTTC,CASSKQGAGEQFF,NA,TRBD1,TRBV19,TRBJ2-1
TGTGCCAGCAGCTTGGACATTAACCCCACAGATACGCAGTATTTT,CASSLDINPTDTQYF,NA,NA,TRBV7-8,TRBJ2-3
TGCGCCAGCAGCCCCGGGACAGGACTTACCTACGAGCAGTACTTC,CASSPGTGLTYEQYF,NA,TRBD1,TRBV5-1,TRBJ2-7
TGCGCCAGCAGCGGCACTAGCGGGGGAGCCACCGGGGAGCTGTTTTTT,CASSGTSGGATGELFF,NA,TRBD2,TRBV5-1,TRBJ2-2
TGTGCCAGCGGGACGACAGGGAGGACCGGGGAGCTGTTTTTT,CASGTTGRTGELFF,NA,NA,TRBV28,TRBJ2-2
TGTGCCAGCAGCTTGAGGCAGGGTTTCACAGATACGCAGTATTTT,CASSLRQGFTDTQYF,NA,NA,TRBV5-8,TRBJ2-3
TGTGCCAGCAGCTTACAGGGAATAGAGCAGTACTTC,CASSLQGIEQYF,NA,NA,TRBV5-6,TRBJ2-7
TGTGCCAGCAGTTTATCAGGGAGAGGCAATCAGCCCCAGCATTTT,CASSLSGRGNQPQHF,NA,NA,TRBV27,TRBJ1-5
TGTGCCAGCAGTTTACGTCAGGGGGACGCCTACGAGCAGTACTTC,CASSLRQGDAYEQYF,NA,TRBD1,TRBV27,TRBJ2-7
TGCGCCAGCAGCCCCACGGGACTAGCGGGCCAAGAGACCCAGTACTTC,CASSPTGLAGQETQYF,NA,TRBD2,TRBV4-3,TRBJ2-5
TGTGCCAGCAGTTCCCCTCGGCGGGCCCTCTCCTACGAGCAGTACTTC,CASSSPRRALSYEQYF,NA,NA,TRBV6-5,TRBJ2-7
TGTGCCAGTAGTCCCGGGAGAGCCTACCAAGAGACCCAGTACTTC,CASSPGRAYQETQYF,once,NA,TRBV19,TRBJ2-5
TGTGCCAGCATCTACCCCAGGGGCGTTTGGTCTGAAGCTTTCTTT,CASIYPRGVWSEAFF,NA,NA,TRBV6-5,TRBJ1-1
TGTGCCAGCAGTCCTAGTAGATCCACAGATACGCAGTATTTT,CASSPSRSTDTQYF,few,NA,TRBV6-5,TRBJ2-3
TGCGCCAGCAGCCATGGACAGGGACAGTACGGCTACACCTTC,CASSHGQGQYGYTF,NA,TRBD1,TRBV4-3,TRBJ1-2
TGTGCCAGCAGCTTAGGAGGGGGAATAACTGGAAACACCATATATTTT,CASSLGGGITGNTIYF,NA,NA,TRBV7-8,TRBJ1-3
TGTGCCATCAGTCTACAGGGTCTCCGAGGCGAGCAGTACTTC,CAISLQGLRGEQYF,NA,NA,TRBV10-3,TRBJ2-7
TGTGCCAGCAGCTTTGGACTAGCGGGGGTTAATGAGCAGTTCTTC,CASSFGLAGVNEQFF,NA,TRBD2,TRBV9,TRBJ2-1
TGTGCCAGCAGCTATGACAGGGCCTATGGCTACACCTTC,CASSYDRAYGYTF,NA,TRBD1,TRBV7-2,TRBJ1-2
TGTGCAGGACAGGCGGAGGCGGGGAACACTGAAGCTTTCTTT,CAGQAEAGNTEAFF,NA,TRBD1,TRBV28,TRBJ1-1
TGTGCCAGCGGCGTAGCGGAGAGAGGGGATACGCAGTATTTT,CASGVAERGDTQYF,NA,NA,TRBV9,TRBJ2-3
TGCGCCAGCAGCCAAGAACGCACTAGCACAGATACGCAGTATTTT,CASSQERTSTDTQYF,NA,NA,TRBV4-3,TRBJ2-3
TGTGCCACCTTACGCGGGGAGGGGCAGCCCCAGCATTTT,CATLRGEGQPQHF,once,NA,TRBV19,TRBJ1-5
TGTGCCAGCAGTATGACCCGGGGGGAGCAGTACTTC,CASSMTRGEQYF,NA,NA,TRBV7-2,TRBJ2-7
TGTGCCAGCAGTCCCGGCGGGGGGGCCTACGAGCAGTACTTC,CASSPGGGAYEQYF,NA,TRBD2,TRBV6-6,TRBJ2-7
TGTGCCAGCAGCCTAGACAGGCCCTGGGATGGCTACACCTTC,CASSLDRPWDGYTF,NA,NA,TRBV9,TRBJ1-2
TGTGCCAGCAGCTTAGATCGGAGGGGTTCCGGGGAGCTGTTTTTT,CASSLDRRGSGELFF,few,NA,TRBV11-2,TRBJ2-2
TGTGCCAGCAGTTACTCCAGGAAAGCTTTCTTT,CASSYSRKAFF,NA,NA,TRBV6-5,TRBJ1-1
TGTGCCAGCAGCCTGGGACTAGCGGGGGCCCCTAGGGAGCAGTTCTTC,CASSLGLAGAPREQFF,NA,TRBD2,TRBV7-2,TRBJ2-1
TGTGCCAGCAGCTTAACTTGGGGGGGAGGGGAGCACACCGGGGAGCTGTTTTTT,CASSLTWGGGEHTGELFF,NA,TRBD2,TRBV7-3,TRBJ2-2
TGTGCCAGCTCAGGGGGGACTAGCACAGATACGCAGTATTTT,CASSGGTSTDTQYF,NA,NA,TRBV18,TRBJ2-3
TGTGCCAGCAGCTTTGACAGAGACACTGAAGCTTTCTTT,CASSFDRDTEAFF,NA,NA,TRBV5-6,TRBJ1-1
TGTGCCAGCAGTTACTCCACAGGGGGGGACTATGGCTACACCTTC,CASSYSTGGDYGYTF,NA,TRBD1,TRBV6-5,TRBJ1-2
TGCGCCAGCAGCCCCCCTACGGGGGGGGAAAAACTGTTTTTT,CASSPPTGGEKLFF,NA,NA,TRBV4-1,TRBJ1-4
TGCGCCAGCAGTGAGCCGGGACAGGGGGCGGGCGAGCAGTACTTC,CASSEPGQGAGEQYF,few,TRBD1,TRBV10-1,TRBJ2-7
TGTGCCAGCAGCTTAGAACCCCCAGGGGGCCAGGAGACCCAGTACTTC,CASSLEPPGGQETQYF,NA,TRBD1,TRBV11-2,TRBJ2-5
TGTGCCAGCAGTCGCCGGGACAGCGAAGCTTTCTTT,CASSRRDSEAFF,NA,TRBD1,TRBV6-5,TRBJ1-1
TGTGCCAGCAGCTTAGCCCAGGGGGGCACTGAAGCTTTCTTT,CASSLAQGGTEAFF,NA,TRBD1,TRBV11-1,TRBJ1-1
TGCGCCAGCAGCACCGGACTAGCGGGGGGTAGCACCGGGGAGCTGTTTTTT,CASSTGLAGGSTGELFF,once,TRBD2,TRBV5-1,TRBJ2-2
TGTGCCAGCCGTAGGCAGGGTTCGGCAACTAATGAAAAACTGTTTTTT,CASRRQGSATNEKLFF,NA,NA,TRBV7-8,TRBJ1-4
TGTGCCAGCAGTTCCCGGGACAGGGGGCTTGAGCAGTACTTC,CASSSRDRGLEQYF,NA,TRBD1,TRBV6-1,TRBJ2-7
TGTGCCAGCAGCCAGTATTCGTACGGGGGGGCTGACGAGCAGTACTTC,CASSQYSYGGADEQYF,medium-sized,TRBD2,TRBV4-2,TRBJ2-7